The clone carrying this T cell receptor (beta chain) was detected only a few times. Its antigen remains unknown. The source of the sample is a study of vaccination and CD4 T cells after COVID-19. V dropped 7 bases and J dropped 1 base, with 11 bases sitting between them. The CDR3 runs to 14 residues. CDR1 and CDR2 from the germline V gene are MNHNS and SASEGT. Documented treatment: roughly ten-day PBMC culture with coronavirus spike peptide pools or control peptides (ViraFEST assay). Antigen-specific T cell expansion with peptide pools preceded TCR sequencing in the ViraFEST approach. Whole-study findings and limits: The analysis of convalescent patients involved relatively few individuals and lacked early post-infection timepoints.

An Oncomine TCR Beta short-read assay was used to sequence the DNA from cultured CD4+ T cells. One entry per CDR3 protein results from TCRdb running MiXCR on the PCR reads. Counted here are 15,000 to 20,000 distinct CDR3 sequences, under 40% occurring once; the ten biggest clones make up about 14%. Sequencing used cultured CD4+ T cells from blood. This TCR derives from a human donor with COVID-19. The chain joins TRBV6-1 to TRBJ1-3; D is perhaps TRBD1 (5 bases). Here the CDR3 DNA reads TGTGCCAGCATGCAGGGACGGTCTGGAAACACCATATATTTT. Encoded protein: CASMQGRSGNTIYF.